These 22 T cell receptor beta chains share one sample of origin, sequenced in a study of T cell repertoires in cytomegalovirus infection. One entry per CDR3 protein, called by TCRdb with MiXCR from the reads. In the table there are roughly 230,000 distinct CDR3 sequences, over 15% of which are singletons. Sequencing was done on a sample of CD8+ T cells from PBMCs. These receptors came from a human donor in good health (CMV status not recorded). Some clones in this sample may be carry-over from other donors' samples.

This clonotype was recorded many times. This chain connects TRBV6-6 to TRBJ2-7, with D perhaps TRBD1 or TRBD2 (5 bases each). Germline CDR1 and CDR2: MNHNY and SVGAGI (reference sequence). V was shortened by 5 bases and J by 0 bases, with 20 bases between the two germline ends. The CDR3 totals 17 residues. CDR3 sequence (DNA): TGTGCCAGCAGTCCGGGGCCCTCGGCGCACTCCTCCTACGAGCAGTACTTC. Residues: CASSPGPSAHSSYEQYF.

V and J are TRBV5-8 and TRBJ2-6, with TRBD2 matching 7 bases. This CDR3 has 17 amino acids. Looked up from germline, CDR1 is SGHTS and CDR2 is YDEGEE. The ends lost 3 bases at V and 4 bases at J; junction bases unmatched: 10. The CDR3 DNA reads TGTGCCAGCAGCTCCCCCAGCGGGGCTCTGGGGGCCAACGTCCTGACTTTC. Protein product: CASSSPSGALGANVLTF.

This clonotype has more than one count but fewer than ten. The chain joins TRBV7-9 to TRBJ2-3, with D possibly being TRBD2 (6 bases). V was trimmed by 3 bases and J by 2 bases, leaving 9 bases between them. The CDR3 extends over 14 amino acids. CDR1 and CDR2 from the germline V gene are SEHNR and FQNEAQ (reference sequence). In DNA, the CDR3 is TGTGCCAGCAGCTTCCTAGCGAACACAGATACGCAGTATTTT. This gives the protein CASSFLANTDTQYF.

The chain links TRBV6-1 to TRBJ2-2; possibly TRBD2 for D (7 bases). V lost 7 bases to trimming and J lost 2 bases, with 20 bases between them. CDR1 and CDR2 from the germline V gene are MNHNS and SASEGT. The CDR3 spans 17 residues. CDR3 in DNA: TGTGCCAGCACCCTCTCGGGGGGCAGGTTAAACACCGGGGAGCTGTTTTTT. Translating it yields CASTLSGGRLNTGELFF.

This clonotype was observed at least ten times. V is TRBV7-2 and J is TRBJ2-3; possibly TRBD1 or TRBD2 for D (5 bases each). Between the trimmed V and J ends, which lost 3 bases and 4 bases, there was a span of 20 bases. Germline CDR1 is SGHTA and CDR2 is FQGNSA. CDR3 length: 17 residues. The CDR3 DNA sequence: TGTGCCAGCAGCTTCTTCGGGGACCCGGGTAGCGCAGATACGCAGTATTTT. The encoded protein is CASSFFGDPGSADTQYF.

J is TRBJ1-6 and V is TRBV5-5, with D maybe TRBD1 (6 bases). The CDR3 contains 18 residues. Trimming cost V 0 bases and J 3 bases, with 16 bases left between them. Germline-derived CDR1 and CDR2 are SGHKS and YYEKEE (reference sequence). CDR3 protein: CASSLAASGQIYNSPLHF. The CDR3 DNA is TGTGCCAGCAGCTTGGCGGCATCAGGACAGATCTATAATTCACCCCTCCACTTT.

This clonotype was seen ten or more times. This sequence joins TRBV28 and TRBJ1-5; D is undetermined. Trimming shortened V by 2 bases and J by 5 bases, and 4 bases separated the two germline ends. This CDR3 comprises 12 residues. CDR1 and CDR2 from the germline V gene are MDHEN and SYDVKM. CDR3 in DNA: TGTGCCAGCAGTTTACCGTATCAGCCCCAGCATTTT. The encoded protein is CASSLPYQPQHF. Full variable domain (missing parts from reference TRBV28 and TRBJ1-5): DVKVTQSSRYLVKRTGEKVFLECVQDMDHENMFWYRQDPGLGLRLIYFSYDVKMKEKGDIPEGYSVSREKKERFSLILESASTNQTSMYLCASSLPYQPQHFGDGTRLSIL.

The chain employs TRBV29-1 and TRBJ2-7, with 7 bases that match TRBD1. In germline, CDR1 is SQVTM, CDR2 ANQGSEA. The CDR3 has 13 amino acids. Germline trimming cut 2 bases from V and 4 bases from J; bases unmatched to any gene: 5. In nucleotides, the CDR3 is TGCAGCGTTGAATCCGGGACAGATTACGAGCAGTACTTC. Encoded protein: CSVESGTDYEQYF.

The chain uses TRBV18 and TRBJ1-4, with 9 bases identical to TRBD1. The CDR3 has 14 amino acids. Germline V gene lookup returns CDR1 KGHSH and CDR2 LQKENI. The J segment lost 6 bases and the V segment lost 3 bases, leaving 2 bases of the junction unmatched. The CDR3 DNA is TGTGCCAGCTCACCTTGGGACAGGGATGAAAAACTGTTTTTT. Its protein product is CASSPWDRDEKLFF. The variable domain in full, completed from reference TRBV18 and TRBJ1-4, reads NAGVMQNPRHLVRRRGQEARLRCSPMKGHSHVYWYRQLPEEGLKFMVYLQKENIIDESGMPKERFSAEFPKEGPSILRIQQVVRGDSAAYFCASSPWDRDEKLFFGSGTQLSVL.

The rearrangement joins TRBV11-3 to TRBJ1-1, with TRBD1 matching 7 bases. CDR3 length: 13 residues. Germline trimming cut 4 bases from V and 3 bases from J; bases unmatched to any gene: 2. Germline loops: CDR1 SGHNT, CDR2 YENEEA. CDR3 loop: CASSYTGDTEAFF. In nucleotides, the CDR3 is TGTGCCAGCAGCTATACAGGGGACACTGAAGCTTTCTTT.

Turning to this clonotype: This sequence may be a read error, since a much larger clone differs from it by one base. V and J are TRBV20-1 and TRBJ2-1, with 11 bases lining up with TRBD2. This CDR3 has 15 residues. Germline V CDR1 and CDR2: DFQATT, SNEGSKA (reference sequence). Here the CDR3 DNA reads TGCAGTACTAGAAAGACTAGCGGGGAGAACAATGAGCAGTTCTTC. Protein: CSTRKTSGENNEQFF.

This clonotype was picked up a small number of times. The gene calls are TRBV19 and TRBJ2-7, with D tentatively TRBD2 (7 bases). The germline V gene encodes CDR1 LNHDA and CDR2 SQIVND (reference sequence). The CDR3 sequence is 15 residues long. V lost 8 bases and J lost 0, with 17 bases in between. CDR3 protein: CASAPGGEPSYEQYF. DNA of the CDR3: TGTGCCAGTGCCCCGGGGGGCGAACCCTCCTACGAGCAGTACTTC.

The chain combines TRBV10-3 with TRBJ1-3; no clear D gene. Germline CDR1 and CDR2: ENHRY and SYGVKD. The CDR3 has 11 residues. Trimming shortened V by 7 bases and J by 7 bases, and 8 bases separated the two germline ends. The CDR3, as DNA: TGTGCCATCACTCGTCGGAACACCATATATTTT. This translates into CAITRRNTIYF.

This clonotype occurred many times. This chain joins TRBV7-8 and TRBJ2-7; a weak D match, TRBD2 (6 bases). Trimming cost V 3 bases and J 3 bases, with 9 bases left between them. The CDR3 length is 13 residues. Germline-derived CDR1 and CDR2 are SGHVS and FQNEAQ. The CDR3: CASSFGGRYEQYF. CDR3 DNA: TGTGCCAGCAGCTTCGGGGGTCGCTACGAGCAGTACTTC.

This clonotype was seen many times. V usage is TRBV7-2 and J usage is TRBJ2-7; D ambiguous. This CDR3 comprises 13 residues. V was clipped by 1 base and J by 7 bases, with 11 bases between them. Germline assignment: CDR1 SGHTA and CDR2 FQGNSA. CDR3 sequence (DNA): TGTGCCAGCAGCTTAGGCCTCGTAGGAGAGCAGTACTTC. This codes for CASSLGLVGEQYF.

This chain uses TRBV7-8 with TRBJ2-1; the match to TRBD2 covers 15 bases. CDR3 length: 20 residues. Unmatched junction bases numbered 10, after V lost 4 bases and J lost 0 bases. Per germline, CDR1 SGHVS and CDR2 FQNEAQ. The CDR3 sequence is CASSSGLAGGAPSSYNEQFF. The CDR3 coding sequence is TGTGCCAGCAGCTCGGGACTAGCGGGGGGCGCCCCAAGCTCCTACAATGAGCAGTTCTTC.

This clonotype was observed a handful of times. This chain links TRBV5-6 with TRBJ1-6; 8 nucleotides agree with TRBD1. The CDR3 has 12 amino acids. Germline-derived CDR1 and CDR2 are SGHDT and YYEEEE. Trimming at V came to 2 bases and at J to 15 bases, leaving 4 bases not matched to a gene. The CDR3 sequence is CASSLDRGLLHF. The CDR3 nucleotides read TGTGCCAGCAGCTTAGACAGGGGTCTCCTCCACTTT.

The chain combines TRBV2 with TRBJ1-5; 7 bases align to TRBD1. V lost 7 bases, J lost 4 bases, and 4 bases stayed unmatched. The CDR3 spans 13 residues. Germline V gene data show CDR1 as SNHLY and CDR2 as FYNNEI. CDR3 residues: CASIGTANQPQHF. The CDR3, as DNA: TGTGCCAGCATTGGGACAGCTAATCAGCCCCAGCATTTT.

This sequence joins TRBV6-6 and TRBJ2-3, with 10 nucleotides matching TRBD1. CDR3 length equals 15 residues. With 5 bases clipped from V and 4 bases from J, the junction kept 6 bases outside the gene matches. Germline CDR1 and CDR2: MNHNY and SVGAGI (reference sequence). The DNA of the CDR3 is TGTGCCAGCAGTCCACAGACAGGGGGCGCAGATACGCAGTATTTT. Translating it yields CASSPQTGGADTQYF.

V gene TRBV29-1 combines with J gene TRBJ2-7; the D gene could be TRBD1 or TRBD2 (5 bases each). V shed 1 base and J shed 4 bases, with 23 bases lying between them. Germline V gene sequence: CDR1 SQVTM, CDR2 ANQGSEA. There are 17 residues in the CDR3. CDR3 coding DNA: TGCAGCGTTGAAGGACGCCAGGGACCTTCTTGGGTTTACGAGCAGTACTTC. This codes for CSVEGRQGPSWVYEQYF.

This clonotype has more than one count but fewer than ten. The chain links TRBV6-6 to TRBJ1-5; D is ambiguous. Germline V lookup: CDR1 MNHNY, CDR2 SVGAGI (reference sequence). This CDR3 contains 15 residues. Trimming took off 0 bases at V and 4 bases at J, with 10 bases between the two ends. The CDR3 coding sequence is TGTGCCAGCAGTTACTCGGCGCCAGGAAATCAGCCCCAGCATTTT. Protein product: CASSYSAPGNQPQHF.

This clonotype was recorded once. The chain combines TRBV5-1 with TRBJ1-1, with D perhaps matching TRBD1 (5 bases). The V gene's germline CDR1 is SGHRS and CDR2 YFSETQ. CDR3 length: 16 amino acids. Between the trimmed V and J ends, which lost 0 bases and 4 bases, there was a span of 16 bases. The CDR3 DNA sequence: TGCGCCAGCAGCTTGGGGTACGGGTGGGGGGGCACTGAAGCTTTCTTT. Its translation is CASSLGYGWGGTEAFF.